This paragraph reports one TCR beta chain. The data stem from a study of PD-L1 blockade in urothelial cancer. Whole-study context: The patients' atezolizumab therapy, 1,200 mg intravenously every 3 weeks, started at some point between 2014 and 2015. Patients had been given 0 to 3 earlier chemotherapy regimens. Per blood sample, T cells had a median of roughly 150,000. After treatment start, blood was analyzed at 3 weeks (second dose) and at 6 weeks.

Data came from immunoSEQ multiplex PCR; TCRdb stores just in-frame clones and leaves some out. Here the sample spans more than 30,000 clones, 80% to 90% being singletons. The V end was cut by 6 bases, the J end by 7 bases, with 13 bases between. Per germline, CDR1 SGHDT and CDR2 YYEEEE. CDR3 length equals 12 residues. The clonotype comes from a man in his 60s with urothelial cancer. The input for sequencing was PBMCs, taken around atezolizumab (anti-PD-L1) treatment. The chain joins TRBV5-6 to TRBJ1-2; D might be TRBD1 (5 bases). This CDR3 is CASTREGSGYTF. The DNA of the CDR3 is TGTGCCAGCACCCGGGAGGGGTCTGGCTACACCTTC.